The following is a T cell receptor beta chain sequence with its context. Its specificity is unknown. The source of the sample is a study of beta chain features in type 1 diabetes. Study background: Age, gender and cell yields were similar between patients and healthy donors. Across every sample, roughly 100 million sorted cells were examined in total.

Of the isolated RNA, all was reverse transcribed, and so the sequenced material was expressed TCRB transcripts. Some clones are missing from TCRdb's copy, which holds only in-frame ones; the method was immunoSEQ multiplex PCR. Here the sample spans 640,000 or so clones, around 15% being singletons. General observations from the study: Across patients, naive, central memory and Treg TCRB repertoires exhibited apparently greater similarity than was observed across healthy donors. In all four CD4+ subsets, TCRB CDR3 length was significantly, moderately reduced in type 1 diabetes.

The receptor was derived from a man aged 18 to 35 with type 1 diabetes. Input material: naive CD4+ T cells from blood.

The CDR3 coding sequence is TGTGCCAGCAGCCCGGCCAGGGGCTATGGCTACACCTTC. Translating gives CASSPARGYGYTF. The chain recombines TRBV14 with TRBJ1-2; D may be TRBD1 (6 bases). The CDR3 loop spans 13 amino acids. In germline, CDR1 is SGHDN, CDR2 FVKESK. Trimming stripped 4 bases from V and 4 bases from J, with 10 bases between. The whole variable domain, remainder taken from reference TRBV14 and TRBJ1-2, is EAGVTQFPSHSVIEKGQTVTLRCDPISGHDNLYWYRRVMGKEIKFLLHFVKESKQDESGMPNNRFLAERTGGTYSTLKVQPAELEDSGVYFCASSPARGYGYTFGSGTRLTVV.